A single sample is the source of the 9 T cell receptor beta chains below, sequenced in a study of T cells in Graves' hyperthyroidism and ophthalmopathy. RNA transcripts gave rise to amplified TCR beta CDR3 regions. The HTBI set primed first-round TCR CDR3 RT-PCR. TCRdb fed the multiplex PCR reads into MiXCR, producing one record per CDR3 protein. In the table there are hundreds of thousands of distinct CDR3 sequences, less than 15% of which are singletons. The specimen was blood. These TCRs come from a woman aged 18-29 years with Graves' hyperthyroidism.

This clonotype was detected ten times or more. The V and J genes are TRBV20-1 and TRBJ2-3; TRBD1 agrees at 9 bases. This CDR3 has 14 residues. With V trimmed by 6 bases and J by 1 base, 5 bases remained unmatched. Germline values: CDR1 DFQATT, CDR2 SNEGSKA (reference sequence). In DNA, the CDR3 is TGCAGTGCACTCCGGGACAGGGGCACAGATACGCAGTATTTT. Its translation: CSALRDRGTDTQYF.

The rearrangement joins TRBV4-1 to TRBJ2-5; 13 bases fit TRBD2. Per germline, CDR1 MGHRA and CDR2 YSYEKL. The V segment lost 4 bases and the J segment 3 bases; nucleotides outside the gene matches: 5. The CDR3 is made up of 16 amino acids. The CDR3 DNA reads TGCGCCAGCAGCCGATTGGGACTAGCGGGAAAAGAGACCCAGTACTTC. Protein: CASSRLGLAGKETQYF.

This clonotype was found many times. The rearrangement uses TRBV30 and TRBJ2-7, with 11 bases aligning to TRBD2. This CDR3 contains 14 residues. Germline V gene sequence: CDR1 GTSNPN, CDR2 SVGIG (reference sequence). V shed 3 bases and J 4 bases; nucleotides not matched to a gene: 5. The CDR3 spells CAWRLAGGGYEQYF. The CDR3 DNA reads as TGTGCCTGGAGGCTAGCGGGAGGAGGATACGAGCAGTACTTC.

This clonotype has only a few counts. The chain is built from TRBV11-2 and TRBJ1-6; 7 bases map to TRBD1. Germline V gene sequence: CDR1 SGHAT, CDR2 FQNNGV. There are 15 residues in the CDR3. The V and J ends lost 0 bases and 7 bases, in that order; junction bases with no gene match: 3. CDR3 protein: CASSLDPGGNSPLHF. The CDR3, as DNA: TGTGCCAGCAGCTTAGACCCAGGGGGGAATTCACCCCTCCACTTT.

This clonotype has more than one count but fewer than ten. The rearrangement uses TRBV19 and TRBJ2-1; 9 nucleotides match TRBD1. Germline lookup yields CDR1 LNHDA and CDR2 SQIVND (reference sequence). Losses at the gene ends were 6 bases for V and 4 bases for J; bases not matched to a gene: 7. The CDR3 covers 15 residues. The CDR3 DNA follows: TGTGCCAGTAGAGTCCGGGACAGGGAGTACAATGAGCAGTTCTTC. This translates into CASRVRDREYNEQFF.

This clonotype was seen repeatedly, ten times or more. The chain has TRBV20-1 and TRBJ1-2; a weak D match, TRBD1 (5 bases). Trimming stripped 6 bases from V and 2 bases from J, with 13 bases between. The CDR3 has 13 residues. Germline V gives CDR1 DFQATT, CDR2 SNEGSKA (reference sequence). CDR3 nucleotides: TGCAGTGCCTGGGACGTCCGCAACTATGGCTACACCTTC. Translation: CSAWDVRNYGYTF.

This clonotype was counted only a few times. A clone one base away is much larger, so this may be a read error. This chain connects TRBV28 to TRBJ2-1; TRBD2 might be the D (7 bases). V was pared by 6 bases and J by 4 bases, with 16 bases between. Germline CDR1 reads MDHEN; CDR2 reads SYDVKM. This CDR3 spans 15 amino acids. The CDR3 DNA reads TGTGCCAGCAGGGGACGGGGGGCCTCGTACAATGAGCAGTTCTTC. Translating gives CASRGRGASYNEQFF.

This chain uses TRBV5-1 with TRBJ2-1; 8 bases are shared with TRBD2. CDR3 size: 16 residues. Germline V lookup: CDR1 SGHRS, CDR2 YFSETQ. V shed 3 bases, J shed 4 bases, and the junction held 9 bases outside the gene matches. The CDR3: CASSYLAGAVYNEQFF. The DNA for the CDR3 is TGCGCCAGCAGCTATCTAGCGGGCGCTGTTTACAATGAGCAGTTCTTC.

This clonotype has at least ten counts. The CDR3 sequence is CATLYPGTYEQYF. In DNA form, the CDR3 reads TGTGCCACCCTGTATCCCGGTACCTACGAGCAGTACTTC. The chain joins TRBV2 to TRBJ2-7; D gene ambiguous. Germline assignment: CDR1 SNHLY and CDR2 FYNNEI. Trimming removed 10 bases from V and 2 bases from J, with 15 bases in between. The CDR3 has 13 residues.